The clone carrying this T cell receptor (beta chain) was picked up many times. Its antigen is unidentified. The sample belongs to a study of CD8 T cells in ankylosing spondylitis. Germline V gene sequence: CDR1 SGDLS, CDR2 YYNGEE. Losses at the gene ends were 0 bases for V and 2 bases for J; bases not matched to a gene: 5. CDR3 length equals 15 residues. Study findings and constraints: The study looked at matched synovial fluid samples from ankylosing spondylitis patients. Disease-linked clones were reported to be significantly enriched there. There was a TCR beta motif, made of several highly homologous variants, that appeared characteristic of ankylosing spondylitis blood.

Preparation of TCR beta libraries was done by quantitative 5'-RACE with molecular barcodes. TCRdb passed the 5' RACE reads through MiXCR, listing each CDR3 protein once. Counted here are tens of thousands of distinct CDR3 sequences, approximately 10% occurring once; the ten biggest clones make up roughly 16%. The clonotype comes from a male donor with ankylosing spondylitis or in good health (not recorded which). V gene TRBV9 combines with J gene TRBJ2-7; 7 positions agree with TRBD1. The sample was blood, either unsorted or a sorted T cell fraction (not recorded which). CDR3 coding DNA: TGTGCCAGCAGCGTAGAATCAGGGGGACCCTACGAGCAGTACTTC. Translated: CASSVESGGPYEQYF.